The clone carrying this TCR beta chain was detected only a few times. This entry is derived from a study of blood T cell repertoires in COVID-19. The wider study: PBMCs, B-cell-depleted T cells, or T cells provided the cDNA or gDNA that made up the material.

The CDR3 has 16 amino acids. J gave up 4 bases and V 1 base, and 6 bases lay outside the gene matches. CDR1 and CDR2 from the germline V gene are MGHRA and YSYEKL. Assay: immunoSEQ multiplex PCR; the TCRdb copy retains only in-frame clones and omits some. The sample records about 190,000 clones, approximately 85% being singletons. In Cohort 3, a recovered donor had either two negative PCRs, clearance, or symptom resolution. Sequenced input: PBMCs or T cells enriched from blood (not recorded which). The TCR sequence derives from a woman younger than 45 who had recovered from COVID-19. The chain combines TRBV4-1 with TRBJ2-2; TRBD2 aligns across 7 bases. In DNA form, the CDR3 reads TGCGCCAGCAGCCAAGGGGCGGGAGAGGGCACCGGGGAGCTGTTTTTT. Translation gives CASSQGAGEGTGELFF.